This T cell receptor beta chain is drawn from a study of T cells in Graves' hyperthyroidism and ophthalmopathy. Active moderate-to-severe ophthalmopathy, Clinical Activity Score at least 3, NOSPECS at least 4, under 3 months' duration. Amplification targeted TCR beta CDR3 regions from RNA transcripts. Carried out on the TCR CDR3, a first-round RT-PCR used the HTBI primer set. Via MiXCR, TCRdb re-called the multiplex PCR reads, giving one row per CDR3 protein. The sample includes some 490,000 distinct CDR3 sequences, about 20% seen only once; the top ten take 45% to 50%. Germline V gene data show CDR1 as LNHDA and CDR2 as SQIVND (reference sequence). CDR3 length: 16 amino acids. With 1 base clipped from V and 5 bases from J, the junction kept 9 bases outside the gene matches.

The chain employs TRBV19 and TRBJ2-5, with 8 bases lining up with TRBD1. The TCR sequence derives from an older woman with Graves' ophthalmopathy. The specimen was blood. The CDR3 reads CASSIGTGLFTETQYF. The CDR3 bases are TGTGCCAGTAGTATAGGGACAGGGCTTTTCACGGAGACCCAGTACTTC.